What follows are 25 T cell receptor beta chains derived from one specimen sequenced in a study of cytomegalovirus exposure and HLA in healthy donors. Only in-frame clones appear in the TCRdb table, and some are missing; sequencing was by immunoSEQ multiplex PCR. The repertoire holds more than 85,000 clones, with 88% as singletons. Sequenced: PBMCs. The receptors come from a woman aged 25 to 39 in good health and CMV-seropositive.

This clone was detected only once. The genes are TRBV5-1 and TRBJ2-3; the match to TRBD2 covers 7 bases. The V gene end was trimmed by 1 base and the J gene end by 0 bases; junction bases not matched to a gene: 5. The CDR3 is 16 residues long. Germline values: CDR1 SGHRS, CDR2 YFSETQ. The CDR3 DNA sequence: TGCGCCAGCAGCTTGCCTAGCGGAACTAGCACAGATACGCAGTATTTT. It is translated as CASSLPSGTSTDTQYF.

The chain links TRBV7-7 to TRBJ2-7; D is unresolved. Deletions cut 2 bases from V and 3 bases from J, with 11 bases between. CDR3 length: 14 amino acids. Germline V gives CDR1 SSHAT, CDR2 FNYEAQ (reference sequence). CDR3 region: CASSLNSYYYEQYF. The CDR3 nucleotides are TGTGCCAGCAGCTTAAATTCCTACTACTACGAGCAGTACTTC.

DNA of the CDR3: TGTGCCAGCAGTCCCGAGGAGGGGGCCGAGAACACTGAAGCTTTCTTT. Its protein product is CASSPEEGAENTEAFF. The chain links TRBV2 to TRBJ1-1, with 7 bases identical to TRBD1. Germline V gene sequence: CDR1 SNHLY, CDR2 FYNNEI. The junction had 10 bases not matched to a gene; V was cut back by 5 bases and J by 1 base. This CDR3 region has 16 residues.

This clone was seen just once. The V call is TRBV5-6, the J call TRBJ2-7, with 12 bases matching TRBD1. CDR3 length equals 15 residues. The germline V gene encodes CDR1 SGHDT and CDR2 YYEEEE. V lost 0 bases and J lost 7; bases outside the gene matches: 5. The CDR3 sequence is CASSLVGQGAWEQYF. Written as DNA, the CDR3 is TGTGCCAGCAGCTTGGTGGGACAGGGGGCTTGGGAGCAGTACTTC.

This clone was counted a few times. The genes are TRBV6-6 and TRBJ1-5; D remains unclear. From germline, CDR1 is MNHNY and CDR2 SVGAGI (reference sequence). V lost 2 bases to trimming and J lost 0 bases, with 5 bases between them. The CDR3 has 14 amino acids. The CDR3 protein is CASSYVNSNQPQHF. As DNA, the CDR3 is TGTGCCAGCAGTTACGTTAATAGCAATCAGCCCCAGCATTTT.

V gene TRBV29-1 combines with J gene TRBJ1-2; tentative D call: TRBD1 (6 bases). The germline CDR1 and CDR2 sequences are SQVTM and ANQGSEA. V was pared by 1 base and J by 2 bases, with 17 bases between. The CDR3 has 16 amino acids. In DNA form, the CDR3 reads TGCAGCGTTGAAGGGACCTTCGCAGGGGCCAACTATGGCTACACCTTC. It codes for CSVEGTFAGANYGYTF.

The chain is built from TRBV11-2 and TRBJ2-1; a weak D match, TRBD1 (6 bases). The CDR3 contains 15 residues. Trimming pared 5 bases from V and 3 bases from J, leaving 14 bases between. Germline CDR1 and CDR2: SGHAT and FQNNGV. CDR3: CASSPVRDNYNEQFF. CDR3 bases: TGTGCCAGCAGCCCTGTCCGGGACAACTACAATGAGCAGTTCTTC.

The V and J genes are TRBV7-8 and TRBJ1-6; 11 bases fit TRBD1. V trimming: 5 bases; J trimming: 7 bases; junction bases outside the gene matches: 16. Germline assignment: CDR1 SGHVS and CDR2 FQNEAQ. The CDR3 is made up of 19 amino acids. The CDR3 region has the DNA TGTGCCAGCAGCAACCGGGACAGGGGGGTTCTAAGGGGCAATTCACCCCTCCACTTT. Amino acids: CASSNRDRGVLRGNSPLHF. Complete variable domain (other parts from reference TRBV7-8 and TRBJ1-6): GAGVSQSPRYKVAKRGQDVALRCDPISGHVSLFWYQQALGQGPEFLTYFQNEAQLDKSGLPSDRFFAERPEGSVSTLKIQRTQQEDSAVYLCASSNRDRGVLRGNSPLHFGNGTRLTVT.

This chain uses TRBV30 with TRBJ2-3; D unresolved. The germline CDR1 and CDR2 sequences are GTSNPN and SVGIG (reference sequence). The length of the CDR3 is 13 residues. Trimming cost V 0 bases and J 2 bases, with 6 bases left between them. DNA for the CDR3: TGTGCCTGGAGTGTCACGGTCACAGATACGCAGTATTTT. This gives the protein CAWSVTVTDTQYF. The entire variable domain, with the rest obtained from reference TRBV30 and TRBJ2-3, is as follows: SQTIHQWPATLVQPVGSPLSLECTVEGTSNPNLYWYRQAAGRGLQLLFYSVGIGQISSEVPQNLSASRPQDRQFILSSKKLLLSDSGFYLCAWSVTVTDTQYFGPGTRLTVL.

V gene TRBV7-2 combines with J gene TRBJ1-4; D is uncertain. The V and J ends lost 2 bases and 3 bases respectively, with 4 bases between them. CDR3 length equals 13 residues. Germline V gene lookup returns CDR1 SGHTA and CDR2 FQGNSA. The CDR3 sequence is CASSLIANEKLFF. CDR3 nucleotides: TGTGCCAGCAGCTTAATCGCTAATGAAAAACTGTTTTTT.

CDR3 region: CAIRPGGGSYEQYF. CDR3 DNA sequence: TGTGCCATCAGACCCGGGGGGGGTTCCTACGAGCAGTACTTC. The chain has TRBV10-3 and TRBJ2-7; the match to TRBD2 covers 8 bases. Trimming cost V 6 bases and J 1 base; bases outside gene matches: 5. The CDR3 extends over 14 amino acids. Germline lookup yields CDR1 ENHRY and CDR2 SYGVKD.

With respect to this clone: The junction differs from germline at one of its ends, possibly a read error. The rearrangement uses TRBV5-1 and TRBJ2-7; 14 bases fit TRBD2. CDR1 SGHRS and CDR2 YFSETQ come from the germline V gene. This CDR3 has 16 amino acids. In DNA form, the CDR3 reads TGCGCCAGCAGCTCACGACGACTAGCGGGGGGGAACGACCAGTACTTC. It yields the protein CASSSRRLAGGNDQYF.

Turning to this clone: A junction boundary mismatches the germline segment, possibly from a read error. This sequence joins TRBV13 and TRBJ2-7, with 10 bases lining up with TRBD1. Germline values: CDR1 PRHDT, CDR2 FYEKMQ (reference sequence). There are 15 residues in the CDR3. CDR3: CASSSRDRGPQGLFF. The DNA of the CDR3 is TGTGCCAGCAGCTCCCGGGACAGGGGACCCCAGGGGCTATTCTTC.

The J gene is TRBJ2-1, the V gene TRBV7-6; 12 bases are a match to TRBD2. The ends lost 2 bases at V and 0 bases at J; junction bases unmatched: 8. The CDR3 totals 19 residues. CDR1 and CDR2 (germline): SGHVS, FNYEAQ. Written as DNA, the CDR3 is TGTGCCAGCAGCTTAACGACTAGCGGGAGCCTCAGCTCCTACAATGAGCAGTTCTTC. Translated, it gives CASSLTTSGSLSSYNEQFF.

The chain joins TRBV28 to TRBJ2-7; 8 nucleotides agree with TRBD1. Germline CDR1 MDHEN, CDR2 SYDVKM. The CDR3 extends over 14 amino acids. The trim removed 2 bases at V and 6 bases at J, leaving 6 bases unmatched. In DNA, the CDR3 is TGTGCCAGCAGTTTAGCTGGGACAGGTATCGAGCAGTACTTC. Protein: CASSLAGTGIEQYF.

The CDR3 protein is CASRTGGGNTIYF. The CDR3 nucleotides read TGTGCCAGCAGGACAGGCGGAGGAAACACCATATATTTT. This chain uses TRBV6-6 with TRBJ1-3; the D gene is possibly TRBD1 (6 bases). The CDR3 extends over 13 amino acids. Trimming shortened V by 6 bases and J by 4 bases, and 10 bases separated the two germline ends. CDR1 and CDR2 (germline): MNHNY, SVGAGI (reference sequence).

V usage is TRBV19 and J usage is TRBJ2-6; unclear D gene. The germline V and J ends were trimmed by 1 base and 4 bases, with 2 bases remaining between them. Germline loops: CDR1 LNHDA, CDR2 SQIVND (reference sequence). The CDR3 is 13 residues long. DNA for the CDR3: TGTGCCAGTAGTATAGCGGGGGCCAACGTCCTGACTTTC. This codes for CASSIAGANVLTF. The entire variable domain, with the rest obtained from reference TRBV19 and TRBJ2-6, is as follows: DGGITQSPKYLFRKEGQNVTLSCEQNLNHDAMYWYRQDPGQGLRLIYYSQIVNDFQKGDIAEGYSVSREKKESFPLTVTSAQKNPTAFYLCASSIAGANVLTFGAGSRLTVL.

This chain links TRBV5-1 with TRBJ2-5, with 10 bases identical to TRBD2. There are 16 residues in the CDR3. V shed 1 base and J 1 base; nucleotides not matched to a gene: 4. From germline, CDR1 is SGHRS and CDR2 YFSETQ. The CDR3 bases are TGCGCCAGCAGCTTGATCCCTAGCGGGGGCCAAGAGACCCAGTACTTC. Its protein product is CASSLIPSGGQETQYF.

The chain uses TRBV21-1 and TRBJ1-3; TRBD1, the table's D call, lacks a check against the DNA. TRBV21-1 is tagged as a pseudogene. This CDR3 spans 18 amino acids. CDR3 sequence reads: CASSNGAGDPASGNTIYF. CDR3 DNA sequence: TGTGCCAGCAGCAACGGAGCAGGGGATCCAGCCTCTGGAAACACCATATATTTT.

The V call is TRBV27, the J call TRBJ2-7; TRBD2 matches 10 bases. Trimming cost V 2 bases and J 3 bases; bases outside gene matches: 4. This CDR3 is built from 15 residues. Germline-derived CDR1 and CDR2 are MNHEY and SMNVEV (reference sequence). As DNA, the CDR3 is TGTGCCAGCAGTTTAAGAAGCGGGAGGGGCTACGAGCAGTACTTC. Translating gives CASSLRSGRGYEQYF.

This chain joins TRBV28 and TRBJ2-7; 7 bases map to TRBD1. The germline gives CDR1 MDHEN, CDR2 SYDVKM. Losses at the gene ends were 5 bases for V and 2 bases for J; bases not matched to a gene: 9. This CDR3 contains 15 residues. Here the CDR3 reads CASSPRQGLAYEQYF. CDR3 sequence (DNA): TGTGCCAGCAGTCCGAGACAGGGTCTAGCCTACGAGCAGTACTTC. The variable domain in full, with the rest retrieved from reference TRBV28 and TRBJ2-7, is DVKVTQSSRYLVKRTGEKVFLECVQDMDHENMFWYRQDPGLGLRLIYFSYDVKMKEKGDIPEGYSVSREKKERFSLILESASTNQTSMYLCASSPRQGLAYEQYFGPGTRLTVT.

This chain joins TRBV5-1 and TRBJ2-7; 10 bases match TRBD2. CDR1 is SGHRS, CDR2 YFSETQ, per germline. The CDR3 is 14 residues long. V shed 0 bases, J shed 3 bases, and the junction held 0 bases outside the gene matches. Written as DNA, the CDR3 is TGCGCCAGCAGCTTGGGGACTAGCGGCTACGAGCAGTACTTC. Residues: CASSLGTSGYEQYF.

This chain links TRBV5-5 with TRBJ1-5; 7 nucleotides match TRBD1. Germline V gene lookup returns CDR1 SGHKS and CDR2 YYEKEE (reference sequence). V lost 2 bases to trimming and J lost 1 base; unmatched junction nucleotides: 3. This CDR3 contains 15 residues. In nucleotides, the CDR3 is TGTGCCAGCAGCTTAACAGGGGACAGCAATCAGCCCCAGCATTTT. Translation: CASSLTGDSNQPQHF. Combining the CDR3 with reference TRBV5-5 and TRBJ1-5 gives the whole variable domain DAGVTQSPTHLIKTRGQQVTLRCSPISGHKSVSWYQQVLGQGPQFIFQYYEKEERGRGNFPDRFSARQFPNYSSELNVNALLLGDSALYLCASSLTGDSNQPQHFGDGTRLSIL.

The CDR3 loop is CASSDGTGGYEQYF. In nucleotides, the CDR3 is TGCGCCAGCAGTGACGGGACAGGGGGCTACGAGCAGTACTTC. This chain joins TRBV5-1 and TRBJ2-7; TRBD1 matches 11 bases. The CDR3 covers 14 residues. CDR1 is SGHRS and CDR2 is YFSETQ in the germline V gene. J gave up 3 bases and V 5 bases, and 4 bases lay outside the gene matches. The whole variable domain, remainder taken from reference TRBV5-1 and TRBJ2-7, is KAGVTQTPRYLIKTRGQQVTLSCSPISGHRSVSWYQQTPGQGLQFLFEYFSETQRNKGNFPGRFSGRQFSNSRSEMNVSTLELGDSALYLCASSDGTGGYEQYFGPGTRLTVT.

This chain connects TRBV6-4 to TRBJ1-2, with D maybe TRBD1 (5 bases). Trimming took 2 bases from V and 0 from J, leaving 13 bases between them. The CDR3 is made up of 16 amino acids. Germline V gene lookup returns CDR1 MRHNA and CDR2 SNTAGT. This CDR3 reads CASSDPDGGANYGYTF. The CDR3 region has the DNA TGTGCCAGCAGTGACCCCGACGGGGGAGCTAACTATGGCTACACCTTC.